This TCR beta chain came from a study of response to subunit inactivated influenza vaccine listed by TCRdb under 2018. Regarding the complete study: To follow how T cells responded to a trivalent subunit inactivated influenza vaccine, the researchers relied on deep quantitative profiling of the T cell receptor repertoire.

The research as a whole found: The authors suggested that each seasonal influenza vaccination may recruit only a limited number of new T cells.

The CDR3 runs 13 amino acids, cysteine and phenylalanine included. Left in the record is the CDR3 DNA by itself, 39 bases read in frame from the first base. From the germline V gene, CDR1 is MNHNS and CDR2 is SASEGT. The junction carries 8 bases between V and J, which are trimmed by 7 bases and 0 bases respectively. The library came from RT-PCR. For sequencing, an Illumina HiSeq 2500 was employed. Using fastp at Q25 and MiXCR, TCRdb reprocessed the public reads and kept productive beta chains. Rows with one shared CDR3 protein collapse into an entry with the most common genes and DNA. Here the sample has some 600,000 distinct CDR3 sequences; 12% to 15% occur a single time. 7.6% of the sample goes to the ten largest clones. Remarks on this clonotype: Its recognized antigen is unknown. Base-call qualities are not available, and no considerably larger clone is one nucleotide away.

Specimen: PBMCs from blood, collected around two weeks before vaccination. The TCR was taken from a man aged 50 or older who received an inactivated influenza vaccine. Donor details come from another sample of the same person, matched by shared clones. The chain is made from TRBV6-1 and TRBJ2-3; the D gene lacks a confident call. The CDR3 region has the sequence CASTQTSTDTQYF. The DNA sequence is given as TGTGCCAGCACTCAAACTAGCACAGATACGCAGTATTTT.